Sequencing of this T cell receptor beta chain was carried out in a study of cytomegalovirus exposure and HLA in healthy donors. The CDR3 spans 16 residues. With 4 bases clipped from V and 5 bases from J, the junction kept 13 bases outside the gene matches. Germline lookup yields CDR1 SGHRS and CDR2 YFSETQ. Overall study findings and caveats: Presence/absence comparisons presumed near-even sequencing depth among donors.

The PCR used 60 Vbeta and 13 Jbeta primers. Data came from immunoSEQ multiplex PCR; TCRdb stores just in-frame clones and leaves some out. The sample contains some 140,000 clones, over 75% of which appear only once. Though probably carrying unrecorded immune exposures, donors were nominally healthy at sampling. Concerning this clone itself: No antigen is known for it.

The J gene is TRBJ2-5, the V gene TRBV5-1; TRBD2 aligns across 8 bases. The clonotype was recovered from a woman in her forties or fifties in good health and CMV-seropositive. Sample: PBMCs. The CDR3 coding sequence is TGCGCCAGCAGCCCCCAAGGAGCGGGGGCAGGGGAGACCCAGTACTTC. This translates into CASSPQGAGAGETQYF.